This record covers a single T cell receptor (beta chain). Antigen unknown. The sample originates from a study of T cells in localized non-small cell lung cancer. Study-wide findings and caveats: Detection in adjacent lung was observed for a median around 55 of the top 100 tumor clones. Longer overall survival was linked to higher blood T cell density. Multi-region tumor sequencing was not done, so intratumor heterogeneity could not be excluded. The greatest T cell clonality was found in uninvolved adjacent lung (higher than in tumor).

The CDR3 loop spans 13 amino acids. Germline-derived CDR1 and CDR2 are GTSNPN and SVGIG (reference sequence). V shed 4 bases and J shed 7 bases, with 11 bases lying between them. Sequencing was performed with immunoSEQ multiplex PCR; in TCRdb, only in-frame clones are kept and a portion is missing. The data hold approximately 43,000 clones, with roughly 86% observed a single time. V and J are TRBV30 and TRBJ1-6; tentatively, D is TRBD1 (5 bases). The sequenced sample was peripheral blood, obtained before any cancer treatment. The receptor comes from a female donor of 60 years or more with stage I squamous cell lung carcinoma. CDR3 bases: TGTGCCTGGACCTCGACAGTGAATTCACCCCTCCACTTT. It translates to CAWTSTVNSPLHF.